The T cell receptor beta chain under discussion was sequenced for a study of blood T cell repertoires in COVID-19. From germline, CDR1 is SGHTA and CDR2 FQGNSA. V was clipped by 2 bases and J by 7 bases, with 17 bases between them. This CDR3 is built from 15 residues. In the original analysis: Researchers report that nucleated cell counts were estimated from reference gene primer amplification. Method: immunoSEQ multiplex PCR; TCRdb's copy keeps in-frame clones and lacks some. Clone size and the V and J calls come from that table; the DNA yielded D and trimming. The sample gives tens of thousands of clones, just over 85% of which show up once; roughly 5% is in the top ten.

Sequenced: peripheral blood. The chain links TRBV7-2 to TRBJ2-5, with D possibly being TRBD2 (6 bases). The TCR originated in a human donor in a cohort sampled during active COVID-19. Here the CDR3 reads CASSLRLPGVGTQYF. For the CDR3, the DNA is TGTGCCAGCAGCTTAAGGCTACCGGGGGTAGGGACCCAGTACTTC.